This T cell receptor (beta chain) was identified in a study of blood T cell repertoires in COVID-19 (dated by TCRdb to 2018 to 2020). Study-level background: The collaborator samples originated in the United States, Italy and Spain and spanned the acute and convalescent phases of COVID-19. The material from the prospective study consisted of cDNA or gDNA derived from T cells, B-cell-depleted T cells, or PBMCs. Subjects who had been exposed to COVID-19, were actively infected with it, or had recovered from it provided the deeply sampled blood TCRbeta repertoires that made up the dataset. A freely available public database, intended as a resource for researchers studying the immune response to SARS-CoV-2, is where the repertoires were released. Samples came from the ongoing ImmuneRACE study (first 160 participants) plus 1,254 subjects from 6 global collaborators. Sample metadata almost always included a de-identified subject ID, COVID-19 status, age in years and sex. HLA class I and class II types, where available, came from metadata supplied by the sample provider rather than from assay-based typing. Study-wide conclusions, independent of this receptor: Clinical and demographic metadata were provided uncurated, with the amount varying by source and participant.

The CDR3 covers 12 residues, taking in both the cysteine and the phenylalanine. Of all the DNA, just the CDR3 is kept, 36 bases in frame from base 1. CDR1 and CDR2 are drawn from the germline V gene: SGHTA, FQGTGA. V loses 3 bases of germline sequence and J loses 7 bases, and the interval between the two ends is 6 bases. Collaborating institutions collected whole blood in K2EDTA tubes following their own protocols. For TCRbeta analysis, collaborator samples were shipped as frozen whole blood, as isolated PBMCs, or as DNA extracted from either sample type. TCRbeta CDR3 regions were amplified from genomic DNA using the immunoSEQ Assay, a bias-controlled multiplex PCR. Regarding the original processing steps: The number of nucleated cells in each sample was estimated by amplification of reference gene primers within the assay. Sequence reads were collapsed and filtered to measure the absolute abundance of every unique TCRbeta CDR3 rearrangement. For each sample, productive Simpson clonality was calculated as the square root of Simpson's diversity index across productive rearrangements. Held by TCRdb, this immuneACCESS table contains in-frame sequences only and omits some clones. Under half of the omission traces to an unresolved V gene where checked; the cause of the rest is unknown. D and trimming were read from the DNA, whereas the V and J calls and clone size are those reported in that table. In all, the sample holds about 260,000 clones, and 88% of those were seen once. The leading ten clones occupy around 0.7% of the sample.

Note on this clone: Its cognate antigen has yet to be identified. No base qualities exist here, and no much larger clone lies one base off it.

The chain joins TRBV7-3 to TRBJ2-2, with no confidently assigned D gene. This TCR was recovered from a human donor in a cohort sampled during active COVID-19. The sample comprised peripheral blood. DNA sequence: TGTGCCAGCAGCTTTGAGGTCGGGGAGCTGTTTTTT. The resulting protein is CASSFEVGELFF.